This TCR beta chain was sequenced in a study of blood T cells in healthy people across ages. Study-wide results and limits: Possibly, changes in expanded clonotypes were confounded because donor CMV status was unknown. Long-lived donors had more naive CD4+ cells and higher diversity than aged donors.

Aged roughly 6 to 95, donors were systemically healthy Caucasians from Russia. CDR1 is SGDLS, CDR2 YYNGEE, per germline. Between the trimmed V and J ends, which lost 4 bases and 5 bases, there was a span of 15 bases. This CDR3 has 14 residues. Together with a sample-barcoded 5' primer, a J-beta primer mix was included in a second PCR lasting about 6 to 11 cycles. A template-switch adaptor with 12 random nucleotides tagged each cDNA molecule. TCRdb processed the 5' RACE reads anew with MiXCR; each CDR3 protein has one entry. This repertoire shows some 1.5 million distinct CDR3 sequences, roughly 27% found once; its top ten account for 7.7%. About this clonotype itself: The antigen is not known.

The sample consisted of blood. J is TRBJ2-5 and V is TRBV9; D unclear. This clonotype originated in a woman in her twenties or thirties in good health. The DNA for the CDR3 is TGTGCCAGCAGCCCGGCGGTTGAGGCCGAGACCCAGTACTTC. It translates to CASSPAVEAETQYF.